This is a list of T cell receptor delta chains from one sample in a study of gamma-delta chains in newborns, infants, children. TCRdb called clones anew from the reads with CATT. The table lists over 12,000 delta-chain clones, roughly 7% of them singletons. Sequenced material: blood. The source of these receptors is a child who was a newborn, infant or young child, either healthy, febrile or measles-vaccinated (not recorded which). Both conserved end residues are part of each CDR3.

CDR3: CACDTLGGLSWDTRQMFF
J: TRDJ3
V: TRDV2

CDR3: CACDTVLGVLSSWDTRQMFF
J: TRDJ3
V: TRDV2

CDR3: CACDLLGDRSWDTRQMFF
J: TRDJ3
V: TRDV2

CDR3: CACDIGDTFSWDTRQMFF
J: TRDJ3
V: TRDV2

CDR3: CACDTWGTYNISWDTRQMFF
J: TRDJ3
V: TRDV2

CDR3: CACDTVGDTSWDTRQMFF
J: TRDJ3
V: TRDV2

CDR3: CACDWGPSSWDTRQMFF
J: TRDJ3
V: TRDV2

CDR3: CACDTAELGPSSWDTRQMFF
J: TRDJ3
V: TRDV2

CDR3: CACDGASREYTDKLIF
J: TRDJ1
V: TRDV2

CDR3: CALGNCPTRGALTAQPFF
J: TRDJ2
V: TRDV1

CDR3: CACDTVGDASSWDTRQMFF
J: TRDJ3
V: TRDV2

CDR3: CACDILMSSWDTRQMFF
J: TRDJ3
V: TRDV2

CDR3: CACDTLASSSWDTRQMFF
J: TRDJ3
V: TRDV2

CDR3: CACDPLGIRALTAQLFF
J: TRDJ2
V: TRDV2

CDR3: CACDILGDTDTRQMFF
J: TRDJ3
V: TRDV2

CDR3: CACDHLRSSWDTRQMFF
J: TRDJ3
V: TRDV2

CDR3: CACLHLPTGGYTDKLIF
J: TRDJ1
V: TRDV2